Below are 30 T cell receptor beta chains sequenced from a single sample in a study of shared clonotypes between healthy human individuals (dated by TCRdb to the early 2020s). To prepare the library, the immunoSEQ multiplex PCR assay was applied. TCRdb took this table from immuneACCESS and kept in-frame rearrangements with V and J called. Such tables lack part of the clones; where checked against another copy, unresolved V genes explain under half of the gap, and the rest is unexplained. This sample is represented by approximately 600,000 clones; roughly 95% of them were singletons. Approximately 0.11% of the sample belongs to the ten largest clones. CD8 naive samples were CD45RO-negative cells positively selected for CCR7, giving a CD45RA+CCR7+ population that excluded TemRA cells. Sequenced input: naive CD8+ T cells sorted from blood. Reading the label with the study, this specimen's cell subset or site is: CD45RA+CCR7+. The receptors were gathered from a woman under 40 in good health.

V usage is TRBV28 and J usage is TRBJ1-5; TRBD1 matches 8 bases. The ends lost 6 bases at V and 5 bases at J; junction bases unmatched: 6. Germline-derived CDR1 and CDR2 are MDHEN and SYDVKM. The CDR3 consists of 14 residues. CDR3 sequence reads: CASRDGQGDQPQHF. The CDR3 nucleotides are TGTGCCAGCAGAGACGGACAGGGAGATCAGCCCCAGCATTTT.

This chain joins TRBV11-3 and TRBJ1-2; perhaps TRBD1 as D (6 bases). CDR1 SGHNT and CDR2 YENEEA come from the germline V gene. The length of the CDR3 is 14 residues. Trimming removed 5 bases from V and 3 bases from J, with 13 bases in between. This CDR3 reads CASSTGGLYYGYTF. CDR3 bases: TGTGCCAGCAGCACGGGGGGGCTTTACTATGGCTACACCTTC.

The chain carries TRBV25-1 and TRBJ1-4, with D perhaps matching TRBD1 (5 bases). V dropped 7 bases and J dropped 7 bases, with 13 bases sitting between them. The CDR3 has 13 residues. CDR1 and CDR2 (germline): MGHDK, SYGVNS. The CDR3 DNA reads as TGTGCCAGCACGGAGGGTAGGGGTGAAAAACTGTTTTTT. Translated, it gives CASTEGRGEKLFF.

This clone appeared a single time. This chain connects TRBV5-8 to TRBJ1-1, with D possibly TRBD1 on 5 matching bases. V dropped 2 bases and J dropped 6 bases, with 11 bases sitting between them. Germline V gives CDR1 SGHTS, CDR2 YDEGEE. The CDR3 runs 13 residues. CDR3 loop: CASSFGGVAEAFF. For the CDR3, the DNA is TGTGCCAGCAGCTTCGGGGGTGTCGCTGAAGCTTTCTTT.

The V call is TRBV5-4, the J call TRBJ2-2, with a weak D call TRBD1 (6 bases). V dropped 9 bases and J dropped 5 bases, with 11 bases sitting between them. The CDR3 runs to 12 residues. Germline CDR1 reads SGHNT; CDR2 reads YYREEE (reference sequence). CDR3 in amino acids: CATRTATGELFF. The CDR3 nucleotides read TGTGCCACCCGGACAGCGACCGGGGAGCTGTTTTTT.

The chain couples TRBV11-2 to TRBJ2-3; no firm D call. V lost 4 bases, J lost 5 bases, and 7 bases lay in between. Per germline, CDR1 SGHAT and CDR2 FQNNGV. This CDR3 region has 12 residues. For the CDR3, the DNA is TGTGCCAGCAGCTCCGTAGGAGATACGCAGTATTTT. It is translated as CASSSVGDTQYF.

About this clone: The sample holds other DNA sequences that translate to the same CDR3. The rearrangement joins TRBV28 to TRBJ1-5; the D gene is possibly TRBD1 (6 bases). CDR3 length: 13 residues. Germline values: CDR1 MDHEN, CDR2 SYDVKM. Trimming cost V 6 bases and J 4 bases, with 10 bases left between them. The CDR3 DNA is TGTGCCAGCAGCCTGGACAGAAATCAGCCCCAGCATTTT. It yields the protein CASSLDRNQPQHF. Using reference TRBV28 and TRBJ1-5 for the parts outside the CDR3, the full variable domain is DVKVTQSSRYLVKRTGEKVFLECVQDMDHENMFWYRQDPGLGLRLIYFSYDVKMKEKGDIPEGYSVSREKKERFSLILESASTNQTSMYLCASSLDRNQPQHFGDGTRLSIL.

In DNA form, the CDR3 reads TGCAGCGTTGGGGCAAGGACCGGGGAGCTGTTTTTT. It specifies CSVGARTGELFF. The V and J genes are TRBV29-1 and TRBJ2-2; D is unclear. This CDR3 is 12 amino acids long. Germline V gives CDR1 SQVTM, CDR2 ANQGSEA. V lost 4 bases to trimming and J lost 5 bases, with 8 bases between them.

The CDR3 bases are TGCAGCGTACAGACTAGAGTCGCATACGAGCAGTACTTC. This gives the protein CSVQTRVAYEQYF. The chain joins TRBV29-1 to TRBJ2-7; perhaps TRBD2 as D (6 bases). The CDR3 spans 13 residues. Between the trimmed V and J ends, which lost 6 bases and 4 bases, there was a span of 16 bases. CDR1 and CDR2 from the germline V gene are SQVTM and ANQGSEA.

V usage is TRBV19 and J usage is TRBJ2-5; D is unclear. The J call may be faulty, since TRBJ2-7 better matches the DNA end. There are 13 residues in the CDR3. Germline CDR1 and CDR2: LNHDA and SQIVND (reference sequence). This CDR3 is CASSVDALDEQYF. CDR3 nucleotide sequence: TGTGCCAGTAGTGTGGACGCCCTGGACGAGCAGTACTTC.

This chain links TRBV6-1 with TRBJ2-7, with D possibly being TRBD1 or TRBD2 (5 bases each). Trimming took off 3 bases at V and 3 bases at J, with 12 bases between the two ends. The length of the CDR3 is 14 residues. Germline-derived CDR1 and CDR2 are MNHNS and SASEGT. CDR3 sequence (DNA): TGTGCCAGCAGTGAGAGGGACGGCCACTACGAGCAGTACTTC. Translation: CASSERDGHYEQYF.

This rearrangement joins TRBV13 to TRBJ2-3, with 14 bases that match TRBD2. The CDR3 runs to 19 residues. Germline CDR1 PRHDT, CDR2 FYEKMQ (reference sequence). Trimming at V came to 5 bases and at J to 1 base, leaving 11 bases not matched to a gene. The CDR3, as DNA: TGTGCCAGCAGCCCCCCGGGACTAGCGGGAGATTGGGGCACAGATACGCAGTATTTT. Translating gives CASSPPGLAGDWGTDTQYF.

This chain links TRBV9 with TRBJ2-1; D gene unclear. CDR1 is SGDLS, CDR2 YYNGEE, per germline. This CDR3 is 15 amino acids long. V was pared by 3 bases and J by 0 bases, with 10 bases between. The CDR3 coding sequence is TGTGCCAGCAGCGGAGGTCGAAGCTCCTACAATGAGCAGTTCTTC. The encoded protein is CASSGGRSSYNEQFF.

The gene calls are TRBV7-6 and TRBJ2-1; D is possibly TRBD1 or TRBD2 (5 bases each). Trimming took off 1 base at V and 3 bases at J, with 16 bases between the two ends. The CDR3 has 17 residues. Germline loops: CDR1 SGHVS, CDR2 FNYEAQ. CDR3 amino acids: CASSLDYVGEFYNEQFF. The DNA for the CDR3 is TGTGCCAGCAGCTTAGATTACGTAGGGGAGTTCTACAATGAGCAGTTCTTC.

This chain uses TRBV10-3 with TRBJ1-3; no clear D. This CDR3 has 17 amino acids. The germline gives CDR1 ENHRY, CDR2 SYGVKD. Trimming removed 0 bases at V and 1 base at J, with 13 bases between. CDR3 nucleotides: TGTGCCATCAGTGAGTCTCGGGGTACAATTTCTGGAAACACCATATATTTT. Protein: CAISESRGTISGNTIYF.

J is TRBJ1-5 and V is TRBV15, with D perhaps TRBD1 (5 bases). Germline V lookup: CDR1 LNHNV, CDR2 YYDKDF (reference sequence). The V end was cut by 0 bases, the J end by 6 bases, with 15 bases between. The CDR3 consists of 16 residues. As DNA, the CDR3 is TGTGCCACCAGCAGAGAAAGGCAGGGTGGGGGTCAGCCCCAGCATTTT. Its translation is CATSRERQGGGQPQHF.

The chain is built from TRBV19 and TRBJ1-5, with 10 bases that match TRBD1. Trimming cost V 5 bases and J 6 bases; bases outside gene matches: 7. Looked up from germline, CDR1 is LNHDA and CDR2 is SQIVND (reference sequence). The CDR3 is made up of 15 amino acids. CDR3 bases: TGTGCCAGTAGTTCGACAGGGGGCGCGATTCAGCCCCAGCATTTT. Its translation is CASSSTGGAIQPQHF.

In nucleotides, the CDR3 is TGTGCCAGTAGTATAGTAAGGGCGGGAGGGACCGGGGAGCTGTTTTTT. Protein sequence: CASSIVRAGGTGELFF. The V gene is TRBV19, the J gene TRBJ2-2; TRBD2 matches 9 bases. The V gene end was trimmed by 1 base and the J gene end by 5 bases; junction bases not matched to a gene: 5. This CDR3 contains 16 residues. Germline lookup yields CDR1 LNHDA and CDR2 SQIVND (reference sequence).

V usage is TRBV5-5 and J usage is TRBJ2-7; TRBD2 agrees at 10 bases. The CDR3 spans 15 residues. V was clipped by 2 bases and J by 0 bases; unmatched bases: 2. Per the germline V gene, CDR1 is SGHKS and CDR2 is YYEKEE (reference sequence). The CDR3 is CASSFGLAASYEQYF. As DNA, the CDR3 is TGTGCCAGCAGCTTCGGACTAGCGGCCTCCTACGAGCAGTACTTC.

In the case of this clone: The sample has other DNA sequences that encode this CDR3 too. V usage is TRBV28 and J usage is TRBJ2-7, with D tentatively TRBD2 (5 bases). This CDR3 spans 13 amino acids. Trimming stripped 2 bases from V and 5 bases from J, with 10 bases between. Germline V gene sequence: CDR1 MDHEN, CDR2 SYDVKM. In nucleotides, the CDR3 is TGTGCCAGCAGTTTACCGAGGGTTGACGAGCAGTACTTC. Protein: CASSLPRVDEQYF.

The genes are TRBV10-2 and TRBJ2-3; D might be TRBD1 or TRBD2, each matching 5 bases. V lost 6 bases and J lost 6, with 10 bases in between. This CDR3 has 12 residues. Germline V lookup: CDR1 WSHSY, CDR2 SAAADI. CDR3 region: CASSFWGDTQYF. DNA for the CDR3: TGCGCCAGCAGCTTTTGGGGGGATACGCAGTATTTT.

The rearrangement links TRBV19 to TRBJ2-7; TRBD1 matches 9 bases. The CDR3 covers 14 residues. V lost 9 bases to trimming and J lost 3 bases; unmatched junction nucleotides: 9. Germline V gene lookup returns CDR1 LNHDA and CDR2 SQIVND (reference sequence). CDR3 sequence: CASRPGQGDYEQYF. Written as DNA, the CDR3 is TGTGCCAGCAGACCGGGACAGGGTGACTACGAGCAGTACTTC.

This sequence joins TRBV4-1 and TRBJ2-2; D ambiguous. V gave up 1 base and J gave up 6 bases, with 12 bases separating them. The CDR3 loop spans 15 amino acids. The germline gives CDR1 MGHRA, CDR2 YSYEKL. CDR3 loop: CASSQAGFGPGELFF. The CDR3 DNA reads TGCGCCAGCAGCCAAGCCGGGTTCGGGCCCGGGGAGCTGTTTTTT.

The chain is built from TRBV15 and TRBJ1-1; 8 bases line up with TRBD1. Trimming cost V 4 bases and J 4 bases; bases outside gene matches: 8. This CDR3 contains 15 residues. Germline V gene sequence: CDR1 LNHNV, CDR2 YYDKDF (reference sequence). CDR3 in amino acids: CATSNRRQGSTEAFF. The DNA of the CDR3 is TGTGCCACCAGCAACAGAAGACAGGGGAGCACTGAAGCTTTCTTT.

The gene calls are TRBV28 and TRBJ2-5; 7 bases map to TRBD2. The J call is doubtful: the DNA matches TRBJ2-7 better. In germline, CDR1 is MDHEN, CDR2 SYDVKM. The CDR3 runs 13 residues. CDR3 sequence (DNA): TGTGCCAGCAGTTGGCGGGGGAGTACCGAGCAGTACTTC. As protein: CASSWRGSTEQYF.

This sequence joins TRBV27 and TRBJ2-7, with 7 bases matching TRBD2. J gave up 1 base and V 2 bases, and 8 bases lay outside the gene matches. Germline CDR1 is MNHEY and CDR2 is SMNVEV (reference sequence). The CDR3 spans 16 residues. CDR3 sequence: CASSLGLGILSYEQYF. CDR3 nucleotide sequence: TGTGCCAGCAGTTTAGGACTAGGCATTTTGTCCTACGAGCAGTACTTC.

This chain connects TRBV27 to TRBJ2-7; D uncertain. Germline V gives CDR1 MNHEY, CDR2 SMNVEV (reference sequence). The CDR3 runs 15 residues. The V end lost 3 bases, the J end lost 6 bases, and 18 bases lay between the germline ends. The CDR3 nucleotides read TGTGCCAGCAGTTTGGGTGAGTCTGCATTAGGCGAGCAGTACTTC. It encodes CASSLGESALGEQYF.

This sequence joins TRBV27 and TRBJ2-5; D is ambiguous. The J call may be in error: the DNA end matches TRBJ2-7 better. The CDR3 consists of 14 residues. Germline CDR1 is MNHEY and CDR2 is SMNVEV (reference sequence). The CDR3 nucleotides read TGTGCCAGCAGTTTATCTTTAGGCGTCTACGAGCAGTACTTC. Translated, it gives CASSLSLGVYEQYF.

This clone was seen more than once but under ten times. V gene TRBV28 combines with J gene TRBJ1-1; D is unclear. The germline V gene encodes CDR1 MDHEN and CDR2 SYDVKM. The CDR3 is made up of 15 amino acids. V was clipped by 8 bases and J by 2 bases, with 18 bases between them. CDR3 sequence (DNA): TGTGCCAGCGGCGAGTTAGGACTCTACAACACTGAAGCTTTCTTT. It encodes CASGELGLYNTEAFF.

CDR3 sequence: CTSSQKLAGVSEQFF. CDR3 coding DNA: TGCACCAGCAGCCAGAAACTAGCGGGAGTCAGTGAGCAGTTCTTC. This chain uses TRBV1 with TRBJ2-1; TRBD2 is taken as the D call from the table, unchecked against the DNA. TRBV1 is reported as a pseudogene. The CDR3 consists of 15 residues.